These 11 T cell receptor beta chains came from one sample sequenced in a study of T cell responses to AZD1222 COVID-19 vaccine. Profiled with immunoSEQ multiplex PCR; TCRdb holds only in-frame clones, not every one. The sample records about 100,000 clones, about 93% being singletons. The material was peripheral blood, obtained on day 0 of AZD1222 vaccination. The receptors were sampled from an adult in good health.

The V call is TRBV27, the J call TRBJ2-3, with 8 bases aligning to TRBD2. Germline CDR1 and CDR2: MNHEY and SMNVEV (reference sequence). The CDR3 has 16 residues. Germline trimming cut 3 bases from V and 6 bases from J; bases unmatched to any gene: 11. CDR3: CASSLPGGPSGDTQYF. As DNA, the CDR3 is TGTGCCAGCAGTTTGCCGGGAGGGCCAAGCGGTGATACGCAGTATTTT.

This clone was counted a single time. The genes are TRBV27 and TRBJ1-1; a weak D match, TRBD1 (5 bases). The CDR3 is made up of 14 amino acids. Germline V gene sequence: CDR1 MNHEY, CDR2 SMNVEV (reference sequence). V was clipped by 8 bases and J by 5 bases, with 18 bases between them. CDR3 nucleotides: TGTGCCAGCTCCCGCGGGGGGTTTGGTACTGAAGCTTTCTTT. Its protein product is CASSRGGFGTEAFF.

In this sample, this clone turned up once. V is TRBV28 and J is TRBJ2-7, with TRBD2 matching over 11 bases. The CDR3 totals 19 residues. In germline, CDR1 is MDHEN, CDR2 SYDVKM. V dropped 6 bases and J dropped 3; count of bases not matched to a gene: 19. Written as DNA, the CDR3 is TGTGCCAGCAGAACTACCCGGGATGGCAGGGGACTAGCGGACTACGAGCAGTACTTC. Translating gives CASRTTRDGRGLADYEQYF.

This clone is a singleton in its sample. The chain couples TRBV7-2 to TRBJ2-2, with TRBD1 matching over 7 bases. V gave up 3 bases and J gave up 5 bases; unmatched junction bases: 12. Looked up from germline, CDR1 is SGHTA and CDR2 is FQGNSA. The CDR3 covers 17 residues. CDR3: CASSLGQSRFLTGELFF. The CDR3 bases are TGTGCCAGCAGCTTGGGACAGAGTCGCTTTTTGACCGGGGAGCTGTTTTTT.

The gene calls are TRBV28 and TRBJ2-5; a possible D gene is TRBD1 (6 bases). The CDR3 contains 15 residues. Germline V CDR1 and CDR2: MDHEN, SYDVKM. V dropped 5 bases and J dropped 3 bases, with 16 bases sitting between them. CDR3 residues: CASSIMLQGEETQYF. DNA for the CDR3: TGTGCCAGCAGTATTATGCTACAGGGTGAAGAGACCCAGTACTTC.

The rearrangement links TRBV2 to TRBJ1-4; no clear D gene. The CDR3 covers 14 residues. Trimming left V 1 base short and J 8 bases short, with 11 bases between. Germline CDR1 reads SNHLY; CDR2 reads FYNNEI. The CDR3 loop reads CASSEGQRTEKLFF. CDR3 DNA sequence: TGTGCCAGCAGTGAAGGGCAGAGGACGGAAAAACTGTTTTTT. Filled out from reference TRBV2 and TRBJ1-4, the complete variable domain reads EPEVTQTPSHQVTQMGQEVILRCVPISNHLYFYWYRQILGQKVEFLVSFYNNEISEKSEIFDDQFSVERPDGSNFTLKIRSTKLEDSAMYFCASSEGQRTEKLFFGSGTQLSVL.

The chain combines TRBV28 with TRBJ1-2; D not certain. CDR1 is MDHEN and CDR2 is SYDVKM in the germline V gene. V lost 3 bases and J lost 7, with 9 bases in between. This CDR3 contains 12 residues. The DNA of the CDR3 is TGTGCCAGCAGTTTGACCCGAGGTGGCTACACCTTC. This sequence encodes CASSLTRGGYTF.

In this sample, this clone turned up once. V gene TRBV3-1 (or the pseudogene TRBV3-2) combines with J gene TRBJ1-1; TRBD1 is a possible D gene (5 bases). The CDR3 is 15 residues long. CDR1 is LGHDT, CDR2 YNNKEL, per germline (reference sequence). V was trimmed by 4 bases and J by 4 bases, leaving 16 bases between them. CDR3 amino acids: CASSRGTQGGTEAFF. For the CDR3, the DNA is TGTGCCAGCAGCCGGGGGACCCAGGGAGGCACTGAAGCTTTCTTT.

The gene calls are TRBV29-1 and TRBJ2-3; 13 bases match TRBD2. J lost 0 bases, V lost 6 bases, and 12 bases had no gene match. The CDR3 spans 18 residues. Germline V gene lookup returns CDR1 SQVTM and CDR2 ANQGSEA. DNA for the CDR3: TGCAGCGTCCCCACCACTAGCGGGAGGGCTGCTAGCACAGATACGCAGTATTTT. It translates to CSVPTTSGRAASTDTQYF.

This clone occurred once. The gene calls are TRBV5-1 and TRBJ2-1, with 9 bases fitting TRBD2. Trimming cost V 0 bases and J 1 base; bases outside gene matches: 5. Germline V gene data show CDR1 as SGHRS and CDR2 as YFSETQ. The CDR3 loop spans 17 amino acids. The CDR3 sequence: CASSLGGTSSSYNEQFF. The CDR3 DNA reads as TGCGCCAGCAGCTTGGGCGGGACTAGCTCTTCCTACAATGAGCAGTTCTTC.

The chain is built from TRBV2 and TRBJ1-2, with D possibly matching TRBD1 (5 bases). Per germline, CDR1 SNHLY and CDR2 FYNNEI. V dropped 5 bases and J dropped 2 bases, with 12 bases sitting between them. The CDR3 contains 14 residues. The CDR3 loop reads CASSTRGANYGYTF. The CDR3, as DNA: TGTGCCAGCAGTACCCGAGGGGCCAACTATGGCTACACCTTC. The variable domain in full, completed from reference TRBV2 and TRBJ1-2, reads EPEVTQTPSHQVTQMGQEVILRCVPISNHLYFYWYRQILGQKVEFLVSFYNNEISEKSEIFDDQFSVERPDGSNFTLKIRSTKLEDSAMYFCASSTRGANYGYTFGSGTRLTVV.